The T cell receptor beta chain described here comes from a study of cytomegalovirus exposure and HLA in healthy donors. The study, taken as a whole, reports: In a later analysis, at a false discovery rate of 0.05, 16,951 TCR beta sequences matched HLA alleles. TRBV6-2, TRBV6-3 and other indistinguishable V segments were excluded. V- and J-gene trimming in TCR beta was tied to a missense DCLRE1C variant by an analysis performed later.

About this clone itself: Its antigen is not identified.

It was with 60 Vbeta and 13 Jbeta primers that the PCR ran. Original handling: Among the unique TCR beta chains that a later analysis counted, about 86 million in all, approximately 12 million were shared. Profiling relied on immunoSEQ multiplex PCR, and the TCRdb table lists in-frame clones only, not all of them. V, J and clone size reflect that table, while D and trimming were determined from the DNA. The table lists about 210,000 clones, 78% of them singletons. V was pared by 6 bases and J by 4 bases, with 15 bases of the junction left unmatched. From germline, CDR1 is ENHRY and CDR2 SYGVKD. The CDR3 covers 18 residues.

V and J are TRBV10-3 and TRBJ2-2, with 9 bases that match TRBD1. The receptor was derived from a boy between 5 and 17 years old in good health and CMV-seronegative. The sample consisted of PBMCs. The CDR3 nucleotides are TGTGCCATCAGGACCCGGGACAGGGAGGAGTGGGTCACCGGGGAGCTGTTTTTT. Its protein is CAIRTRDREEWVTGELFF.